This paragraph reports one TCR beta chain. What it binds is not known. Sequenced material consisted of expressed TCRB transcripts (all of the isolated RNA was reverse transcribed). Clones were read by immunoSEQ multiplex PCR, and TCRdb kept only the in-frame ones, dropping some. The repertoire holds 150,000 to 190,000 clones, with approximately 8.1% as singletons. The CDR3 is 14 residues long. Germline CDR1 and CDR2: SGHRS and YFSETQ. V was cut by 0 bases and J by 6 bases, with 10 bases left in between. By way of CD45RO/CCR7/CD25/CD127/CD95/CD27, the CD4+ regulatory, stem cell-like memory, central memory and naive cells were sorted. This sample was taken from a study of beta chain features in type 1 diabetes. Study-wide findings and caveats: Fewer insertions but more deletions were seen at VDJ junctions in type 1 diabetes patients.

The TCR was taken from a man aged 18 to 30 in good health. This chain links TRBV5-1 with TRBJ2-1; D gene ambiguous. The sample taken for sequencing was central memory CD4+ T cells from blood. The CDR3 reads CASSLVGASNEQFF. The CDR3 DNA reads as TGCGCCAGCAGCTTGGTAGGAGCCAGCAATGAGCAGTTCTTC.